This passage covers 30 T cell receptor beta chains from one sample sequenced in a study of regulatory T cells in long-lasting Graves disease. According to the study, TCR beta libraries were built with iRepertoire HTBI primers and CDR3-region Arm-PCR. TCRdb re-analysed the multiplex PCR reads in MiXCR, keeping a single row per CDR3 protein. The sample lists 700,000 or so distinct CDR3 sequences, about 32% seen once, with around 40% in the top ten. Time point denoted: persistent/refractory GD, antithyroid drugs over 5 years with positive TRAb. PBMC-derived RNA was used for the TCR library. Sequencing used peripheral blood mononuclear cells (PBMCs), obtained when the disease was refractory, from a patient treated with antithyroid drugs. These receptors all come from a female donor with Graves disease.

The J gene is TRBJ2-2, the V gene TRBV6-6, with D maybe TRBD1 (5 bases). The CDR3 consists of 18 residues. Germline CDR1 and CDR2: MNHNY and SVGAGI (reference sequence). V lost 0 bases and J 2 bases, leaving 16 bases between the germline ends. This CDR3 is CASSYSWGDALNTGELFF. The CDR3 DNA sequence: TGTGCCAGCAGTTACTCATGGGGCGATGCCCTAAACACCGGGGAGCTGTTTTTT.

This clonotype was picked up a small number of times. V gene TRBV5-5 combines with J gene TRBJ2-7; 7 bases fit TRBD1. The germline gives CDR1 SGHKS, CDR2 YYEKEE (reference sequence). V dropped 3 bases and J dropped 3; count of bases not matched to a gene: 6. The CDR3 has 14 residues. The CDR3 DNA reads TGTGCCAGCAGCTCCGAGGGGGCCCGCTACGAGCAGTACTTC. Residues: CASSSEGARYEQYF.

This clonotype appeared a few times. This rearrangement joins TRBV3-1 to TRBJ1-5; TRBD1 agrees at 7 bases. The CDR3 spans 15 residues. Unmatched junction bases numbered 5, after V lost 2 bases and J lost 4 bases. Per the germline V gene, CDR1 is LGHDT and CDR2 is YNNKEL (reference sequence). CDR3 sequence: CASSQRNRGNQPQHF. CDR3 nucleotides: TGTGCCAGCAGCCAACGCAACAGGGGTAATCAGCCCCAGCATTTT.

This clonotype was recorded at least ten times. The genes are TRBV29-1 and TRBJ1-1; unclear D gene. The CDR3 has 13 amino acids. The V end lost 4 bases, the J end lost 0 bases, and 9 bases lay between the germline ends. CDR1 SQVTM and CDR2 ANQGSEA come from the germline V gene. The CDR3 coding sequence is TGCAGCGTTGGTCGTAGAATGAACACTGAAGCTTTCTTT. Its protein is CSVGRRMNTEAFF. The full variable domain, its missing parts supplied by reference TRBV29-1 and TRBJ1-1, is SAVISQKPSRDICQRGTSLTIQCQVDSQVTMMFWYRQQPGQSLTLIATANQGSEATYESGFVIDKFPISRPNLTFSTLTVSNMSPEDSSIYLCSVGRRMNTEAFFGQGTRLTVV.

The sample holds many counts of this clonotype. This rearrangement joins TRBV28 to TRBJ1-2; 10 bases fit TRBD1. Trimming at V came to 7 bases and at J to 3 bases, leaving 5 bases not matched to a gene. This CDR3 is built from 14 residues. Germline lookup yields CDR1 MDHEN and CDR2 SYDVKM. As DNA, the CDR3 is TGTGCCAGCAAAGTGACAGGGGGCCACTATGGCTACACCTTC. This translates into CASKVTGGHYGYTF.

This clonotype was observed at least ten times. The chain couples TRBV2 to TRBJ1-2; TRBD1 is a possible D gene (5 bases). V gave up 6 bases and J gave up 7 bases, with 18 bases separating them. Germline V gene data show CDR1 as SNHLY and CDR2 as FYNNEI. This CDR3 has 14 residues. The CDR3 spells CASSADGGGGGYTF. DNA of the CDR3: TGTGCCAGCAGCGCCGACGGCGGGGGTGGTGGCTACACCTTC.

This sequence joins TRBV13 and TRBJ1-5; D remains ambiguous. Trimming took 0 bases from V and 7 from J, leaving 10 bases between them. The CDR3 consists of 14 residues. The germline V gene has CDR1 PRHDT and CDR2 FYEKMQ (reference sequence). CDR3 protein: CASSLGQVQQPQHF. The DNA of the CDR3 is TGTGCCAGCAGCTTAGGTCAGGTTCAGCAGCCCCAGCATTTT.

This clonotype was detected once. The chain carries TRBV7-9 and TRBJ2-5; 7 nucleotides line up with TRBD1. V gave up 5 bases and J gave up 5 bases; unmatched junction bases: 8. The CDR3 has 14 amino acids. CDR1 is SEHNR and CDR2 is FQNEAQ in the germline V gene (reference sequence). Here the CDR3 reads CASSLTGLRETQYF. The CDR3 bases are TGTGCCAGCAGCCTGACAGGGCTGCGGGAGACCCAGTACTTC.

The chain uses TRBV6-1 and TRBJ1-2, with TRBD1 matching over 8 bases. The germline V gene encodes CDR1 MNHNS and CDR2 SASEGT. V was pared by 8 bases and J by 4 bases, with 9 bases of the junction left unmatched. This CDR3 spans 14 amino acids. The CDR3 reads CASSRTGLPYGYTF. The DNA of the CDR3 is TGTGCCAGCTCTAGGACAGGGCTACCCTATGGCTACACCTTC.

Regarding this clonotype: A clone one base away is much larger, so this may be a read error. The chain is built from TRBV6-1 and TRBJ2-3; D might be TRBD1 (5 bases). Looked up from germline, CDR1 is MNHNS and CDR2 is SASEGT. The CDR3 length is 15 residues. The CDR3 region has the DNA TGTGCCAGCAGTGAAGCGGACGGTGGCACAGGTACGCAGTATTTT. It is translated as CASSEADGGTGTQYF.

This clonotype was detected a few times. The chain has TRBV7-8 and TRBJ1-2; TRBD1 is a possible D gene (5 bases). This CDR3 region has 14 residues. Germline V gene lookup returns CDR1 SGHVS and CDR2 FQNEAQ. V was cut by 1 base and J by 6 bases, with 12 bases left in between. The CDR3 region has the DNA TGTGCCAGCAGCTTAGGGCAGGGAGGTAATGGCTACACCTTC. Residues: CASSLGQGGNGYTF.

The chain couples TRBV18 to TRBJ2-1; D not certain. The CDR3 has 13 residues. V was trimmed by 2 bases and J by 3 bases, leaving 5 bases between them. Germline CDR1 reads KGHSH; CDR2 reads LQKENI. The CDR3 DNA sequence: TGTGCCAGCTCACCAGGCATCTACAATGAGCAGTTCTTC. Its protein is CASSPGIYNEQFF.

The V gene is TRBV15, the J gene TRBJ2-7; no clear D gene. CDR3 length equals 16 residues. The V gene's germline CDR1 is LNHNV and CDR2 YYDKDF (reference sequence). Trimming cost V 0 bases and J 2 bases, with 14 bases left between them. CDR3: CATSRDQASAAYEQYF. CDR3 nucleotide sequence: TGTGCCACCAGCAGAGATCAAGCGTCTGCTGCCTACGAGCAGTACTTC.

V gene TRBV7-9 combines with J gene TRBJ2-1; D possibly corresponds to TRBD2 (6 bases). Germline CDR1 and CDR2: SEHNR and FQNEAQ (reference sequence). This CDR3 region has 17 residues. V gave up 1 base and J gave up 0 bases, with 13 bases separating them. Written as DNA, the CDR3 is TGTGCCAGCAGCTTAGGGTTCCAAGCGGGCTCCTACAATGAGCAGTTCTTC. This sequence encodes CASSLGFQAGSYNEQFF. Using reference TRBV7-9 and TRBJ2-1 for the parts outside the CDR3, the full variable domain is DTGVSQNPRHKITKRGQNVTFRCDPISEHNRLYWYRQTLGQGPEFLTYFQNEAQLEKSRLLSDRFSAERPKGSFSTLEIQRTEQGDSAMYLCASSLGFQAGSYNEQFFGPGTRLTVL.

In this sample, this clonotype turned up a few times. The gene calls are TRBV6-1 and TRBJ1-2, with D unclear. Looked up from germline, CDR1 is MNHNS and CDR2 is SASEGT. This CDR3 comprises 13 residues. Trimming pared 6 bases from V and 4 bases from J, leaving 12 bases between. The CDR3 coding sequence is TGTGCCAGCAGACCCGGAGTTAGCTATGGCTACACCTTC. This translates into CASRPGVSYGYTF.

Many counts were recorded for this clonotype. The genes are TRBV29-1 and TRBJ1-1; no clear D. This CDR3 is 13 amino acids long. Germline V gives CDR1 SQVTM, CDR2 ANQGSEA. V lost 6 bases, J lost 0 bases, and 11 bases lay in between. The CDR3 DNA follows: TGCAGCGTGTCCCACGGCCTGAACACTGAAGCTTTCTTT. This codes for CSVSHGLNTEAFF.

This chain links TRBV2 with TRBJ1-5; D may be TRBD1 (6 bases). The CDR3 totals 13 residues. CDR1 and CDR2 from the germline V gene are SNHLY and FYNNEI. V was trimmed by 4 bases and J by 3 bases, leaving 7 bases between them. The CDR3 region has the DNA TGTGCCAGCAGTGCAGGGGCCAATCAGCCCCAGCATTTT. It codes for CASSAGANQPQHF.

This clonotype was seen a few times. This chain connects TRBV27 to TRBJ1-5, with 10 bases matching TRBD1. Trimming at V came to 1 base and at J to 4 bases, leaving 4 bases not matched to a gene. This CDR3 has 16 amino acids. CDR1 and CDR2 from the germline V gene are MNHEY and SMNVEV (reference sequence). CDR3 DNA sequence: TGTGCCAGCAGTTTATTGAGGACAGGGGGAAATCAGCCCCAGCATTTT. Amino acids: CASSLLRTGGNQPQHF.

This clonotype was seen many times. The chain uses TRBV2 and TRBJ1-4; D not resolved. The CDR3 has 15 amino acids. Germline V CDR1 and CDR2: SNHLY, FYNNEI. Trimming cost V 6 bases and J 3 bases, with 14 bases left between them. As DNA, the CDR3 is TGTGCCAGCAGAAAAACAGTCTTACCTAATGAAAAACTGTTTTTT. Translation gives CASRKTVLPNEKLFF.

Only one count was recorded for this clonotype. CDR3 amino acids: CASSIGLAGGQGTGELFF. The CDR3 nucleotides read TGTGCCAGTAGTATAGGGCTAGCGGGAGGGCAAGGCACCGGGGAGCTGTTTTTT. The chain links TRBV19 to TRBJ2-2; 12 bases are a match to TRBD2. The J segment lost 4 bases and the V segment lost 1 base, leaving 7 bases of the junction unmatched. Germline V gene sequence: CDR1 LNHDA, CDR2 SQIVND (reference sequence). The CDR3 sequence is 18 residues long.

This clonotype came up many times. J is TRBJ1-1 and V is TRBV28; no definite D call. The CDR3 has 14 residues. Trimming took 2 bases from V and 5 from J, leaving 12 bases between them. From germline, CDR1 is MDHEN and CDR2 SYDVKM. DNA of the CDR3: TGTGCCAGCAGTTTACCCGGAGGGAAAACTGAAGCTTTCTTT. This codes for CASSLPGGKTEAFF.

This clonotype was counted between two and nine times. The chain is built from TRBV7-9 and TRBJ2-7; maybe TRBD2 (5 bases). The CDR3 runs to 15 residues. The germline V gene encodes CDR1 SEHNR and CDR2 FQNEAQ (reference sequence). Trimming stripped 6 bases from V and 2 bases from J, with 17 bases between. The DNA for the CDR3 is TGTGCCAGCAGTTCGAGCAGAGGGCTCGCCTACGAGCAGTACTTC. It translates to CASSSSRGLAYEQYF.

The CDR3 is CASRRTEDYEQYF. In DNA, the CDR3 is TGTGCCAGTCGTAGGACAGAGGACTACGAGCAGTACTTC. J is TRBJ2-7 and V is TRBV19; a possible D gene is TRBD1 (6 bases). In germline, CDR1 is LNHDA, CDR2 SQIVND (reference sequence). This CDR3 has 13 amino acids. The V and J ends lost 8 bases and 3 bases respectively, with 14 bases between them.

This clonotype showed up many times. The rearrangement joins TRBV28 to TRBJ1-2; D gene unclear. CDR3 length: 12 amino acids. V was trimmed by 3 bases and J by 3 bases, leaving 5 bases between them. Germline V gene lookup returns CDR1 MDHEN and CDR2 SYDVKM. The CDR3 spells CASSLLHYGYTF. The CDR3 DNA reads as TGTGCCAGCAGTTTGCTTCACTATGGCTACACCTTC.

The V call is TRBV7-3, the J call TRBJ1-5; TRBD1 agrees at 8 bases. Germline V gene sequence: CDR1 SGHTA, CDR2 FQGTGA. V shed 7 bases, J shed 1 base, and the junction held 9 bases outside the gene matches. The CDR3 spans 16 residues. This chain's CDR3 is CASNLQGATSNQPQHF. CDR3 DNA sequence: TGTGCCAGCAACTTGCAGGGGGCAACGAGCAATCAGCCCCAGCATTTT. Full variable domain (outside the CDR3, taken from reference TRBV7-3 and TRBJ1-5): GAGVSQTPSNKVTEKGKYVELRCDPISGHTALYWYRQSLGQGPEFLIYFQGTGAADDSGLPNDRFFAVRPEGSVSTLKIQRTERGDSAVYLCASNLQGATSNQPQHFGDGTRLSIL.

This clonotype has a handful of counts. This chain links TRBV5-1 with TRBJ2-7; D gene ambiguous. The CDR3 contains 14 residues. Trimming cost V 0 bases and J 6 bases, with 13 bases left between them. The V gene's germline CDR1 is SGHRS and CDR2 YFSETQ. The CDR3 bases are TGCGCCAGCAGCTTGGTGCCTAGTAAGGTCGAGCAGTACTTC. Protein sequence: CASSLVPSKVEQYF.

The chain uses TRBV19 and TRBJ2-3; D is uncertain. Germline-derived CDR1 and CDR2 are LNHDA and SQIVND (reference sequence). Trimming pared 0 bases from V and 14 bases from J, leaving 12 bases between. This CDR3 is built from 12 residues. The CDR3 nucleotides read TGTGCCAGTAGTATAGATAGAGGAGTTCCGTATTTT. This gives the protein CASSIDRGVPYF.

The chain links TRBV7-2 to TRBJ2-5, with unresolved D. The V end lost 7 bases, the J end lost 1 base, and 7 bases lay between the germline ends. The CDR3 loop spans 12 amino acids. Germline V lookup: CDR1 SGHTA, CDR2 FQGNSA. The CDR3: CASTLSQETQYF. The CDR3 region has the DNA TGTGCCAGCACCCTGTCCCAAGAGACCCAGTACTTC.

At least ten counts were recorded for this clonotype. The J gene is TRBJ2-5, the V gene TRBV29-1, with TRBD1 matching over 8 bases. The CDR3 is 13 amino acids. Germline V CDR1 and CDR2: SQVTM, ANQGSEA. Losses at the gene ends were 5 bases for V and 1 base for J; bases not matched to a gene: 3. The chain's CDR3 is CSVRGTGQETQYF. The CDR3 DNA follows: TGCAGCGTTCGGGGGACAGGCCAAGAGACCCAGTACTTC.

This clonotype was detected many times. The junction does not match germline at one end; this may be a read error. The rearrangement links TRBV12-3 or TRBV12-4 to TRBJ1-4, with unresolved D. The CDR3 is 15 amino acids. CDR3 in amino acids: CASSLGGQTNEKLFF. In DNA, the CDR3 is TGTGCCAGCAGCTTAGGAGGGCAAACTAATGAAAAACTGTTTTTT.